The subject of this entry is one T cell receptor (beta chain). The CDR3 is 15 amino acids. Unmatched junction bases numbered 7, after V lost 2 bases and J lost 2 bases. The germline V gene encodes CDR1 SGHRS and CDR2 YFSETQ. Authors' methods: Scientists estimated how many nucleated cells there were by amplifying reference gene primers. Libraries were prepared by immunoSEQ multiplex PCR; TCRdb keeps only in-frame clonotypes and omits some of them. The V and J calls and clone size are taken from that table; D and trimming were inferred from the DNA. The profile covers roughly 120,000 clones, with around 89% appearing a single time and 3.8% taken by the ten largest. This sample is part of a study of blood T cell repertoires in COVID-19. Study as a whole: Whether acute or convalescent, the COVID-19 samples came from the United States, Italy and Spain. Sample material is recorded as cDNA or gDNA derived from T cells, B-cell-depleted T cells, or PBMCs.

Sequencing used peripheral blood. The TCR sequence derives from a woman in her fifties or sixties with COVID-19, enrolled during active disease. V and J are TRBV5-1 and TRBJ2-7; 7 nucleotides match TRBD1. CDR3 DNA sequence: TGCGCCAGCAGCTTAGGACAGGACCAGCCCTACGAGCAGTACTTC. As protein: CASSLGQDQPYEQYF.